This TCR beta chain was found in a study of shared clonotypes between healthy human individuals. Whole-study findings and limits: The low donor count limited represented genetic and exposure-history diversity. Among a handful of donors, approximately 5% of naive CD4 clonotypes were found in common.

Clones were sequenced by immunoSEQ multiplex PCR, and TCRdb holds only the in-frame ones, with some missing. The data contain roughly 1,600,000 clones, less than 99% of them singletons. The CDR3 covers 16 residues. V shed 0 bases, J shed 7 bases, and the junction held 10 bases outside the gene matches. Germline CDR1 and CDR2: WNHNN and SYGVQD (reference sequence). With respect to this clone: What it binds is unknown.

The sample was naive CD4+ T cells sorted from blood. Subset noted: CD45RA+ positively selected. The sequence came from a man aged 30-40 years in good health. The chain joins TRBV10-1 to TRBJ2-3; 7 nucleotides match TRBD2. Here the CDR3 reads CASSESGGSSVHTQYF. In DNA, the CDR3 is TGCGCCAGCAGTGAGTCTGGCGGGAGCTCGGTTCATACGCAGTATTTT.